Listed below are T cell receptor beta chains from one sample, sequenced in a study of T cells in Graves' hyperthyroidism and ophthalmopathy. TCRdb re-derived calls from the multiplex PCR reads in MiXCR, one entry per CDR3 protein. The data hold 450,000 to 650,000 distinct CDR3 sequences, with around 20% observed a single time. Sequencing was carried out using blood. These receptors all come from a man in his late teens or twenties with Graves' hyperthyroidism. CDR3s include the opening cysteine and the closing phenylalanine or tryptophan. The D gene is left open where the match is weak. The size field is filled for only some rows; it gives once, few, many or a size class.

j_gene: TRBJ1-6; d_gene: -; v_gene: TRBV28; abundance: -; CDR3nt: TGTGCCAGCAGTTTAACGCAGGGTGGTTCACCCCTCCACTTT; CDR3aa: CASSLTQGGSPLHF
j_gene: TRBJ1-1; d_gene: -; v_gene: TRBV4-1; abundance: -; CDR3nt: TGCGCCAGCAGCCAGATGGAGGGCCAGAAAGCTTTCTTT; CDR3aa: CASSQMEGQKAFF
j_gene: TRBJ1-2; d_gene: -; v_gene: TRBV12-5; abundance: few; CDR3nt: TGTGCTAGTGTATCAGTAAATGGCTACACCTTC; CDR3aa: CASVSVNGYTF
j_gene: TRBJ1-2; d_gene: TRBD1; v_gene: TRBV2; abundance: few; CDR3nt: TGTGCCAGCAGTTTCCGACAGGGCCGAGGCTACACCTTC; CDR3aa: CASSFRQGRGYTF
j_gene: TRBJ2-5; d_gene: TRBD1; v_gene: TRBV11-1; abundance: -; CDR3nt: TGTGCCAGCAGCTCTCTCGGGACAGGGTTTCAGGAGACCCAGTACTTC; CDR3aa: CASSSLGTGFQETQYF
j_gene: TRBJ1-2; d_gene: TRBD1; v_gene: TRBV30; abundance: many; CDR3nt: TGTGCCTGGAGTGTACTCCGTCTCGCGGACAGGGGAAACGGCTACACCTTC; CDR3aa: CAWSVLRLADRGNGYTF
j_gene: TRBJ2-6; d_gene: -; v_gene: TRBV27; abundance: -; CDR3nt: TGTGCCAGCAGTTTCAGGGGTCTTAGCTCTGGGGCCAACGTCCTGACTTTC; CDR3aa: CASSFRGLSSGANVLTF
j_gene: TRBJ2-7; d_gene: TRBD1; v_gene: TRBV12-3/TRBV12-4; abundance: few; CDR3nt: TGTGCCAGCAGTTACCCGGGACAGGGTCTATACGAGCAGTACTTC; CDR3aa: CASSYPGQGLYEQYF
j_gene: TRBJ1-6; d_gene: -; v_gene: TRBV7-2; abundance: -; CDR3nt: TGTGCCAGCAGCTCCTTAAGTTCACCCCTCCACTTT; CDR3aa: CASSSLSSPLHF
j_gene: TRBJ1-1; d_gene: -; v_gene: TRBV19; abundance: many; CDR3nt: TGTGCCAGTAGTATTCGGGACAAACCCACTGAAGCTTTCTTT; CDR3aa: CASSIRDKPTEAFF
j_gene: TRBJ2-7; d_gene: -; v_gene: TRBV6-1; abundance: many; CDR3nt: TGTGCCAGCAGCCTAGGGTACCAGTACGAGCAGTACTTC; CDR3aa: CASSLGYQYEQYF
j_gene: TRBJ2-5; d_gene: -; v_gene: TRBV9; abundance: few; CDR3nt: TGTGCCAGCAGCCCCGCGAGCGGACTTCAGACCCAGTACTTC; CDR3aa: CASSPASGLQTQYF
j_gene: TRBJ2-2; d_gene: -; v_gene: TRBV5-1; abundance: many; CDR3nt: TGCGCCAGCAGCCGAACTTACTTCGGGGAGCTGTTTTTT; CDR3aa: CASSRTYFGELFF
j_gene: TRBJ1-5; d_gene: -; v_gene: TRBV10-2; abundance: many; CDR3nt: TGCGCCAGCAGTGACGGGGGGGGCAATCAGCCCCAGCATTTT; CDR3aa: CASSDGGGNQPQHF
j_gene: TRBJ2-3; d_gene: -; v_gene: TRBV30; abundance: few; CDR3nt: TGTGCCTGGGTGTTGGTGCCTACAGATACGCAGTATTTT; CDR3aa: CAWVLVPTDTQYF
j_gene: TRBJ2-7; d_gene: -; v_gene: TRBV5-1; abundance: many; CDR3nt: TGCGCCAGCAGCTTGGAGATCGGGGAAATCGAGCAGTACTTC; CDR3aa: CASSLEIGEIEQYF
j_gene: TRBJ2-7; d_gene: -; v_gene: TRBV20-1; abundance: many; CDR3nt: TGCAGTGCTAGCCCCGTGGGGGCCACTAGGGAGCAGTACTTC; CDR3aa: CSASPVGATREQYF
j_gene: TRBJ2-7; d_gene: -; v_gene: TRBV10-3; abundance: many; CDR3nt: TGTGCCATCAGTGAGTCTACTAGAGAGCAGTACTTC; CDR3aa: CAISESTREQYF
j_gene: TRBJ1-1; d_gene: -; v_gene: TRBV2; abundance: -; CDR3nt: TGTGCCAGCAAACAGGGAGAGAAGAACACTGAAGCTTTCTTT; CDR3aa: CASKQGEKNTEAFF
j_gene: TRBJ2-7; d_gene: -; v_gene: TRBV20-1; abundance: many; CDR3nt: TGCAGTGCTGATAGTGGGCAGCTAGGTACCGGGAACTCCTACGAGCAGTACTTC; CDR3aa: CSADSGQLGTGNSYEQYF
j_gene: TRBJ2-7; d_gene: TRBD1; v_gene: TRBV15; abundance: many; CDR3nt: TGTGCCACCAGCCGGACAGGTTACTCCTACGAGCAGTACTTC; CDR3aa: CATSRTGYSYEQYF
j_gene: TRBJ1-2; d_gene: -; v_gene: TRBV19; abundance: -; CDR3nt: TGTGCCAGTACTAGGGGAGACCTCTATGGCTACACCTTC; CDR3aa: CASTRGDLYGYTF
j_gene: TRBJ1-2; d_gene: TRBD1; v_gene: TRBV12-3/TRBV12-4; abundance: many; CDR3nt: TGTGCCAGCAGTACCACGACAGGGATCGGGAATGGCTACACCTTC; CDR3aa: CASSTTTGIGNGYTF
j_gene: TRBJ2-6; d_gene: -; v_gene: TRBV18; abundance: -; CDR3nt: TGTGCCAGCTCACCACCGGGCTACTCTGGGGCCAACGTCCTGACTTTC; CDR3aa: CASSPPGYSGANVLTF
j_gene: TRBJ2-7; d_gene: TRBD1; v_gene: TRBV28; abundance: -; CDR3nt: TGTGCCAGCAGTACCACGACCGGGACAGGGATCAACGAGCAGTACTTC; CDR3aa: CASSTTTGTGINEQYF
j_gene: TRBJ1-2; d_gene: TRBD1; v_gene: TRBV30; abundance: many; CDR3nt: TGTGCCTGGAGGCAGGACAGGTTCTATGGCTACACCTTC; CDR3aa: CAWRQDRFYGYTF
j_gene: TRBJ1-5; d_gene: -; v_gene: TRBV6-1; abundance: many; CDR3nt: TGTGCCAGCAGTGACCGGCACAGCTTCAATCAGCCCCAGCATTTT; CDR3aa: CASSDRHSFNQPQHF
j_gene: TRBJ1-1; d_gene: -; v_gene: TRBV7-6; abundance: -; CDR3nt: TGTGCCAGCAGCACCCGACCTGGGACTGAAGCTGGCTTT; CDR3aa: CASSTRPGTEAGF
j_gene: TRBJ2-5; d_gene: -; v_gene: TRBV6-5; abundance: many; CDR3nt: TGTGCCATATGCTCGGGGGCCCAAGAGACCCAGTACTTC; CDR3aa: CAICSGAQETQYF
j_gene: TRBJ2-6; d_gene: -; v_gene: TRBV6-5; abundance: many; CDR3nt: TGTGCCAGCTCGACGGGCGGGTCTGGGGCCAACGTCCTGACTTTC; CDR3aa: CASSTGGSGANVLTF
j_gene: TRBJ2-7; d_gene: -; v_gene: TRBV28; abundance: many; CDR3nt: TGTGCCAGCAGTACCCGGACGGGGTCCTACGAGCAGTACTTC; CDR3aa: CASSTRTGSYEQYF
j_gene: TRBJ1-1; d_gene: TRBD1; v_gene: TRBV5-6; abundance: -; CDR3nt: TGTGCCAGCAGCTTGACAGGGGGCAAGAACACTGAAGCTTTCTTT; CDR3aa: CASSLTGGKNTEAFF
j_gene: TRBJ1-1; d_gene: -; v_gene: TRBV6-1; abundance: -; CDR3nt: TGTGCCAGCAGTGAATTCGCAGACAAGAACACTGAAGCTTTCTTT; CDR3aa: CASSEFADKNTEAFF
j_gene: TRBJ1-2; d_gene: -; v_gene: TRBV27; abundance: -; CDR3nt: TGTGCCAGCAGTGAAGGGGGGCGCGCCTATGGCTACACCTTC; CDR3aa: CASSEGGRAYGYTF
j_gene: TRBJ1-1; d_gene: TRBD1; v_gene: TRBV19; abundance: many; CDR3nt: TGTGCCAGTAACCCAACAGGGGGCCCATCCCGGACTGAAGCTTTCTTT; CDR3aa: CASNPTGGPSRTEAFF
j_gene: TRBJ2-5; d_gene: TRBD1; v_gene: TRBV11-2; abundance: -; CDR3nt: TGTGCCAGCAGCTATCGAGGGACAGCTCAAGAGACCCAGTACTTC; CDR3aa: CASSYRGTAQETQYF
j_gene: TRBJ1-2; d_gene: TRBD1; v_gene: TRBV6-1; abundance: -; CDR3nt: TGTGCCAGCAGTGTAGGACAGGGGGCAGTTTTTTATGGCTACACCTTC; CDR3aa: CASSVGQGAVFYGYTF
j_gene: TRBJ1-1; d_gene: -; v_gene: TRBV7-2; abundance: many; CDR3nt: TGTGCCAGCACCCACGAGGGGGTTACTGAAGCTTTCTTT; CDR3aa: CASTHEGVTEAFF
j_gene: TRBJ2-2; d_gene: TRBD1; v_gene: TRBV9; abundance: few; CDR3nt: TGTGCCAGCAGCCAACCGCGACAGGGGGACACCGGGGAGCTGTTTTTT; CDR3aa: CASSQPRQGDTGELFF
j_gene: TRBJ1-1; d_gene: TRBD1; v_gene: TRBV10-3; abundance: many; CDR3nt: TGTGCCATCAGTGCTCGGACAGGGGACACTGAAGCTTTCTTT; CDR3aa: CAISARTGDTEAFF
j_gene: TRBJ2-5; d_gene: -; v_gene: TRBV7-3; abundance: many; CDR3nt: TGTGCCAGCAGCCCTATTATGCGCCGGCGGGAAGAGACCCAGTACTTC; CDR3aa: CASSPIMRRREETQYF
j_gene: TRBJ1-5; d_gene: -; v_gene: TRBV6-2/TRBV6-3; abundance: -; CDR3nt: TGTGCCAGTAGTTGCTCACGGGATCAGCCCCAGCATTTT; CDR3aa: CASSCSRDQPQHF
j_gene: TRBJ1-1; d_gene: -; v_gene: TRBV6-1; abundance: many; CDR3nt: TGTGCCAGCAGCCCGGAGGGGGGGTGGACTGAAGCTTTCTTT; CDR3aa: CASSPEGGWTEAFF
j_gene: TRBJ2-7; d_gene: -; v_gene: TRBV27; abundance: many; CDR3nt: TGTGCCAGCAGTTCACAGGGAGGAAAGGGGTTCTACGAGCAGTACTTC; CDR3aa: CASSSQGGKGFYEQYF
j_gene: TRBJ1-1; d_gene: -; v_gene: TRBV5-1; abundance: many; CDR3nt: TGCGCCAGCAGCCCCCGGGATAGGGGAGGTGAAGCTTTCTTT; CDR3aa: CASSPRDRGGEAFF
j_gene: TRBJ2-5; d_gene: TRBD1; v_gene: TRBV15; abundance: many; CDR3nt: TGTGCCACCAGATCGACAGGGGCTATGAAGACCCAGTACTTC; CDR3aa: CATRSTGAMKTQYF
j_gene: TRBJ1-1; d_gene: -; v_gene: TRBV9; abundance: many; CDR3nt: TGTGCCAGCAGCGTGGACGGAGCCTTGAACACTGAAGCTTTCTTT; CDR3aa: CASSVDGALNTEAFF
j_gene: TRBJ2-5; d_gene: TRBD1; v_gene: TRBV6-5; abundance: many; CDR3nt: TGTGCCAGCAGTTACTGGCAGGGGGTATTGGAGACCCAGTACTTC; CDR3aa: CASSYWQGVLETQYF
j_gene: TRBJ2-3; d_gene: TRBD1; v_gene: TRBV10-3; abundance: -; CDR3nt: TGTGCCATCAGTGTAGGGGACAGGGGATCAGATACGCAGTATTTT; CDR3aa: CAISVGDRGSDTQYF
j_gene: TRBJ1-2; d_gene: TRBD1; v_gene: TRBV14; abundance: many; CDR3nt: TGTGCCAGCAGCCAATTCAGGACAGGGATCGGCTACACCTTC; CDR3aa: CASSQFRTGIGYTF
j_gene: TRBJ1-1; d_gene: -; v_gene: TRBV6-1; abundance: -; CDR3nt: TGTGCCAGCAGTCCGGGCCACAGGGTAGGTAGCACTGATGCTTTCTTT; CDR3aa: CASSPGHRVGSTDAFF
j_gene: TRBJ2-5; d_gene: -; v_gene: TRBV7-2; abundance: -; CDR3nt: TGTGCCAGCAGCTCAGAGCGACAGATCCAAGAGACCCAGTACTTC; CDR3aa: CASSSERQIQETQYF
j_gene: TRBJ2-2; d_gene: TRBD1; v_gene: TRBV24-1; abundance: many; CDR3nt: TGTGCCACCAGTGCTACGGACAGGGACACCGGGGAGCTGTTTTTT; CDR3aa: CATSATDRDTGELFF